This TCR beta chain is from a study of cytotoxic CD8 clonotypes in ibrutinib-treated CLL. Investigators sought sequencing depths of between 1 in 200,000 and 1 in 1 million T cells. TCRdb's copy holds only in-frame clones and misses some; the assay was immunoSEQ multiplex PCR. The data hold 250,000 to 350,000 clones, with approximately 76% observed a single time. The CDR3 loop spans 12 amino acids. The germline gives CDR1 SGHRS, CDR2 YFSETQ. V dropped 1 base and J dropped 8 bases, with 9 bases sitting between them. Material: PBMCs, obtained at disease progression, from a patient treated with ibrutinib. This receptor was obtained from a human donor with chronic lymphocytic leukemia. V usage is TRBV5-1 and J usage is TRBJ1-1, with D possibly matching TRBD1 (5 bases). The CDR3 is CASSLRQGEAFF. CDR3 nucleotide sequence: TGCGCCAGCAGCTTGAGGCAGGGCGAAGCTTTCTTT. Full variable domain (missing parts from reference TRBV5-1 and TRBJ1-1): KAGVTQTPRYLIKTRGQQVTLSCSPISGHRSVSWYQQTPGQGLQFLFEYFSETQRNKGNFPGRFSGRQFSNSRSEMNVSTLELGDSALYLCASSLRQGEAFFGQGTRLTVV.